This TCR beta chain was identified in a study of T-cell memory formation after mild COVID-19. General observations from the study: What remained unconfirmed was the SARS-CoV-2 specificity of second-wave clones peaking on day 37. There were some responding clones in pre-infection memory, which suggested that cross-reactive memory had joined. A second wave expanding day 15 to 37 was CD4+-biased; contracting clones were balanced.

This clonotype was found a few times. The antigen is not known. Trimming left V 4 bases short and J 7 bases short, with 7 bases between. This CDR3 is built from 11 residues. Germline CDR1 and CDR2: MNHNY and SVGAGI (reference sequence). cDNA libraries for TCR alpha and TCR beta, carrying sample barcodes and UMIs, came from 5'RACE with constant-segment primers. One entry per CDR3 protein results from TCRdb running MiXCR on the 5' RACE reads. The sample holds nearly 350,000 distinct CDR3 sequences, 10% to 15% seen once. This rearrangement joins TRBV6-6 to TRBJ1-2; D unresolved. The source of this sequence is a young man who had mild COVID-19 (a few samples of this study predate the infection). Cell type and time point are not known. The sequenced sample consisted of PBMCs or a T cell subset sorted from them (not recorded which). CDR3 protein: CASSSSGGYTF. The CDR3 DNA sequence: TGTGCCAGCAGTTCCTCTGGTGGCTACACCTTC.